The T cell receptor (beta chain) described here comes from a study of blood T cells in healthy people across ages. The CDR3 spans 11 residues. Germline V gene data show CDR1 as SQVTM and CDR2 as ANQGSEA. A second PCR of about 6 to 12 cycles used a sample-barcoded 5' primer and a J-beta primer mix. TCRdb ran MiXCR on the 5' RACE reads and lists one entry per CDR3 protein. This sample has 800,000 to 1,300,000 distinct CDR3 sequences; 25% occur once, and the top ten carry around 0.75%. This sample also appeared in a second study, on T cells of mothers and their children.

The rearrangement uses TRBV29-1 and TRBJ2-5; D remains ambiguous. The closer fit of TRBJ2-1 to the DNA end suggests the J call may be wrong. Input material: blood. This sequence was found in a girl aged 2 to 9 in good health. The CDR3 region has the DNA TGCAGCGTTCCCGGGTTTCCGGAGCAGTTCTTC. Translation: CSVPGFPEQFF.